This note documents a single T cell receptor beta chain sequence. Antigen: not known. This sample was included in a study of early T cells in non-severe SARS-CoV-2 infection. Broader study findings: The study's VDJdb matching favored anti-spike CD8 responses and missed private and CD4 specificities.

Germline values: CDR1 MNHNS, CDR2 SASEGT. With 5 bases clipped from V and 5 bases from J, the junction kept 9 bases outside the gene matches. This CDR3 has 15 residues. Attachment of unique molecular identifiers was made to individual cDNA molecules. One entry per CDR3 protein, called by TCRdb with MiXCR from the 5' RACE reads. The data contain 54,000 or so distinct CDR3 sequences, 5.6% of them singletons. The sequenced sample consisted of whole blood. The rearrangement links TRBV6-1 to TRBJ2-7; 10 bases match TRBD1. The source is an adult who was a healthcare worker with PCR-confirmed SARS-CoV-2 infection or an uninfected control (not recorded which). Here the CDR3 DNA reads TGTGCCAGCAGTTTCGGGACAGGGGTCCCGGACGAGCAGTACTTC. Protein sequence: CASSFGTGVPDEQYF.